This T cell receptor beta chain was sequenced during a study of OX40 agonist ivuxolimab in advanced cancers. This table comes from immunoSEQ multiplex PCR, and its TCRdb copy is limited to in-frame clones, with some not included. The sample has fewer than 25,000 clones, nearly 70% seen once; the top ten hold about 12%. This clone was counted only a few times. This CDR3 spans 14 amino acids. Trimming removed 6 bases at V and 7 bases at J, with 15 bases between. Germline loops: CDR1 MDHEN, CDR2 SYDVKM. Specimen: CD4+ or CD8+ T cells sorted from blood, collected in a trial of the OX40 agonist ivuxolimab. The genes are TRBV28 and TRBJ2-2, with D perhaps TRBD1 (6 bases). The receptor comes from an adult with an advanced solid tumor such as melanoma, head and neck, liver or kidney cancer. CDR3 in DNA: TGTGCCAGCAGAAATCAGGGGTATGGCGGGGAGCTGTTTTTT. As protein: CASRNQGYGGELFF. The full variable domain, its missing parts supplied by reference TRBV28 and TRBJ2-2, is DVKVTQSSRYLVKRTGEKVFLECVQDMDHENMFWYRQDPGLGLRLIYFSYDVKMKEKGDIPEGYSVSREKKERFSLILESASTNQTSMYLCASRNQGYGGELFFGEGSRLTVL.